Presented here are 31 T cell receptor beta chains from one specimen sequenced in a study of cytomegalovirus exposure and HLA in healthy donors. Repertoires were generated with immunoSEQ multiplex PCR, while TCRdb's copy carries only in-frame clones and drops some. The sample contains some 140,000 clones, approximately 85% of which appear only once. Sequenced sample: PBMCs. The receptors stem from a woman aged 25 to 39 in good health and CMV-seronegative.

The chain combines TRBV6-5 with TRBJ1-1, with TRBD1 matching 10 bases. The CDR3 totals 13 residues. V trimming: 8 bases; J trimming: 3 bases; junction bases outside the gene matches: 3. Germline values: CDR1 MNHEY, CDR2 SVGAGI. The CDR3 protein is CASRQGAHTEAFF. The CDR3 DNA reads TGTGCCAGCCGACAGGGGGCGCACACTGAAGCTTTCTTT.

This rearrangement joins TRBV5-6 to TRBJ1-2; perhaps TRBD1 as D (6 bases). V was pared by 2 bases and J by 4 bases, with 15 bases between. The CDR3 spans 15 residues. Per the germline V gene, CDR1 is SGHDT and CDR2 is YYEEEE. The DNA for the CDR3 is TGTGCCAGCAGCTTACCTGACAGGAAAATCTATGGCTACACCTTC. It is translated as CASSLPDRKIYGYTF.

The rearrangement joins TRBV27 to TRBJ1-2; 8 nucleotides line up with TRBD1. Looked up from germline, CDR1 is MNHEY and CDR2 is SMNVEV (reference sequence). V lost 5 bases to trimming and J lost 5 bases; unmatched junction nucleotides: 4. The length of the CDR3 is 13 residues. CDR3 sequence (DNA): TGTGCCAGCAGTATTACAGGGGGTTATGGCTACACCTTC. Its translation is CASSITGGYGYTF.

Only one count was recorded for this clone. CDR3 loop: CASSMPGGVDYGYTF. For the CDR3, the DNA is TGTGCCAGCAGTATGCCAGGGGGCGTCGACTATGGCTACACCTTC. The chain employs TRBV28 and TRBJ1-2; 8 bases map to TRBD1. J gave up 3 bases and V 5 bases, and 8 bases lay outside the gene matches. This CDR3 spans 15 amino acids. Germline assignment: CDR1 MDHEN and CDR2 SYDVKM.

The V gene is TRBV5-1, the J gene TRBJ2-5; D is perhaps TRBD2 (7 bases). Germline V lookup: CDR1 SGHRS, CDR2 YFSETQ. V was clipped by 5 bases and J by 5 bases, with 16 bases between them. The CDR3 length is 14 residues. CDR3 coding DNA: TGCGCCAGCAGTGAAAGGGGGGGCGGCGAGACCCAGTACTTC. Its translation is CASSERGGGETQYF.

This clone was observed a handful of times. This chain connects TRBV25-1 to TRBJ1-6; 9 nucleotides line up with TRBD1. Germline V gene lookup returns CDR1 MGHDK and CDR2 SYGVNS. The ends lost 6 bases at V and 9 bases at J; junction bases unmatched: 0. The CDR3 loop spans 12 amino acids. CDR3 residues: CASRDRGSPLHF. The CDR3, as DNA: TGTGCCAGCAGGGACAGGGGTTCACCCCTCCACTTT. The full variable domain, its missing parts supplied by reference TRBV25-1 and TRBJ1-6, is EADIYQTPRYLVIGTGKKITLECSQTMGHDKMYWYQQDPGMELHLIHYSYGVNSTEKGDLSSESTVSRIRTEHFPLTLESARPSHTSQYLCASRDRGSPLHFGNGTRLTVT.

This sequence joins TRBV5-6 and TRBJ1-1, with 7 positions matching TRBD1. From germline, CDR1 is SGHDT and CDR2 YYEEEE. The CDR3 has 13 amino acids. Trimming cost V 5 bases and J 7 bases; bases outside gene matches: 8. In nucleotides, the CDR3 is TGTGCCAGCAGGACAGGGATGGAGGGTGAAGCTTTCTTT. It translates to CASRTGMEGEAFF.

The gene calls are TRBV11-2 and TRBJ2-1; a possible D gene is TRBD2 (5 bases). This CDR3 has 15 amino acids. Trimming pared 3 bases from V and 0 bases from J, leaving 9 bases between. CDR1 and CDR2 (germline): SGHAT, FQNNGV. The CDR3 protein is CASSFKRLSYNEQFF. CDR3 bases: TGTGCCAGCAGCTTTAAGCGGCTCTCCTACAATGAGCAGTTCTTC.

The chain combines TRBV7-2 with TRBJ2-2; D possibly corresponds to TRBD2 (7 bases). The germline CDR1 and CDR2 sequences are SGHTA and FQGNSA. Trimming pared 3 bases from V and 5 bases from J, leaving 16 bases between. There are 16 residues in the CDR3. The CDR3 region has the DNA TGTGCCAGCAGCTTTGGGCAGGGGAGGGGAACCGGGGAGCTGTTTTTT. Encoded protein: CASSFGQGRGTGELFF.

Only one count was recorded for this clone. The chain has TRBV5-4 and TRBJ1-2; D gene uncertain. Trimming stripped 0 bases from V and 3 bases from J, with 12 bases between. The CDR3 extends over 15 amino acids. Germline CDR1 and CDR2: SGHNT and YYREEE (reference sequence). CDR3 in amino acids: CASSLGQVAYYGYTF. For the CDR3, the DNA is TGTGCCAGCAGCTTGGGCCAGGTGGCTTACTATGGCTACACCTTC.

This clone was observed once. Here the CDR3 reads CASSQDKRGAYEQYF. The CDR3 bases are TGCGCCAGCAGCCAAGATAAGCGGGGGGCCTACGAGCAGTACTTC. V and J are TRBV4-3 and TRBJ2-7; TRBD2 matches 9 bases. The length of the CDR3 is 15 residues. The trim removed 0 bases at V and 2 bases at J, leaving 2 bases unmatched. Germline CDR1 and CDR2: LGHNA and YSLEER.

The DNA of the CDR3 is TGTGCCAGCAGGGACAGGGTAGCGGGTGGCAATCAGCCCCAGCATTTT. It codes for CASRDRVAGGNQPQHF. This rearrangement joins TRBV5-4 to TRBJ1-5; 8 bases line up with TRBD1. Germline V CDR1 and CDR2: SGHNT, YYREEE (reference sequence). The CDR3 consists of 16 residues. Trimming cost V 5 bases and J 2 bases; bases outside gene matches: 9.

This clone occurred once. The chain couples TRBV10-1 to TRBJ1-5; the D is unclear. Trimming took 7 bases from V and 11 from J, leaving 21 bases between them. The CDR3 totals 14 residues. In germline, CDR1 is WNHNN, CDR2 SYGVQD (reference sequence). The CDR3 region is CASTQAEREESQHF. The CDR3 DNA sequence: TGCGCCAGCACCCAAGCTGAGAGGGAGGAGTCCCAGCATTTT.

The chain links TRBV5-1 to TRBJ2-5; D is perhaps TRBD2 (7 bases). The germline V and J ends were trimmed by 4 bases and 5 bases, with 18 bases remaining between them. CDR3 size: 15 residues. Germline-derived CDR1 and CDR2 are SGHRS and YFSETQ. This CDR3 reads CASSDGGGGSETQYF. Here the CDR3 DNA reads TGCGCCAGCAGCGACGGGGGAGGGGGTAGTGAGACCCAGTACTTC. Supplemented by reference TRBV5-1 and TRBJ2-5, the full variable domain reads KAGVTQTPRYLIKTRGQQVTLSCSPISGHRSVSWYQQTPGQGLQFLFEYFSETQRNKGNFPGRFSGRQFSNSRSEMNVSTLELGDSALYLCASSDGGGGSETQYFGPGTRLLVL.

The V call is TRBV6-1, the J call TRBJ2-6; 7 nucleotides match TRBD2. Germline loops: CDR1 MNHNS, CDR2 SASEGT. Trimming took 5 bases from V and 4 from J; bases not matched to a gene: 11. The CDR3 spans 17 residues. The CDR3 DNA sequence: TGTGCCAGCAGTAAAGACCCTCCGGGACTAGGGGCCAACGTCCTGACTTTC. It translates to CASSKDPPGLGANVLTF.

V is TRBV9 and J is TRBJ2-1; 9 bases fit TRBD2. In germline, CDR1 is SGDLS, CDR2 YYNGEE. CDR3 length: 15 amino acids. V gave up 0 bases and J gave up 5 bases; unmatched junction bases: 3. Here the CDR3 DNA reads TGTGCCAGCAGCGTAGAGGCGGGGGGGCACAATGAGCAGTTCTTC. Translating it yields CASSVEAGGHNEQFF.

This chain links TRBV11-2 with TRBJ2-1, with 10 bases identical to TRBD2. The length of the CDR3 is 17 residues. From germline, CDR1 is SGHAT and CDR2 FQNNGV. V trimming: 5 bases; J trimming: 4 bases; junction bases outside the gene matches: 11. CDR3 sequence reads: CASSRLGGSGGYNEQFF. DNA for the CDR3: TGTGCCAGCAGCCGACTGGGTGGTAGCGGGGGGTACAATGAGCAGTTCTTC.

This chain uses TRBV6-5 with TRBJ2-7, with 8 bases aligning to TRBD1. CDR1 is MNHEY and CDR2 is SVGAGI in the germline V gene. V gave up 6 bases and J gave up 1 base; unmatched junction bases: 5. CDR3 size: 14 residues. The CDR3, as DNA: TGTGCCAGCAGGGACAGGGTGCCTTCCTACGAGCAGTACTTC. Residues: CASRDRVPSYEQYF.

The chain combines TRBV7-2 with TRBJ2-3; TRBD2 agrees at 15 bases. Germline CDR1 is SGHTA and CDR2 is FQGNSA. V dropped 5 bases and J dropped 4; count of bases not matched to a gene: 7. CDR3 length: 17 amino acids. The chain's CDR3 is CASSPGLAGGPADTQYF. The DNA for the CDR3 is TGTGCCAGCAGCCCTGGACTAGCGGGGGGGCCCGCAGATACGCAGTATTTT.

The rearrangement uses TRBV27 and TRBJ2-1, with D tentatively TRBD2 (6 bases). CDR3 length: 15 residues. V was cut by 5 bases and J by 0 bases, with 11 bases left in between. Per germline, CDR1 MNHEY and CDR2 SMNVEV (reference sequence). This chain's CDR3 is CASSGGLGSYNEQFF. In nucleotides, the CDR3 is TGTGCCAGCAGTGGGGGGTTGGGCTCCTACAATGAGCAGTTCTTC.

The gene calls are TRBV4-1 and TRBJ1-1; TRBD1 matches 8 bases. Germline-derived CDR1 and CDR2 are MGHRA and YSYEKL. Unmatched junction bases numbered 11, after V lost 3 bases and J lost 8 bases. CDR3 length: 15 amino acids. The CDR3 loop is CASSHQGAQRGEAFF. The DNA of the CDR3 is TGCGCCAGCAGCCACCAGGGGGCCCAACGGGGGGAAGCTTTCTTT.

V gene TRBV7-9 combines with J gene TRBJ2-7; D is possibly TRBD2 (5 bases). CDR1 and CDR2 (germline): SEHNR, FQNEAQ (reference sequence). Trimming left V 1 base short and J 3 bases short, with 10 bases between. This CDR3 spans 14 amino acids. The CDR3 protein is CASSLGRGRYEQYF. The CDR3 bases are TGTGCCAGCAGCTTAGGGAGAGGGCGCTACGAGCAGTACTTC.

The chain recombines TRBV19 with TRBJ1-1; maybe TRBD1 (5 bases). V was pared by 5 bases and J by 4 bases, with 14 bases between. This CDR3 contains 14 residues. Germline loops: CDR1 LNHDA, CDR2 SQIVND (reference sequence). This CDR3 reads CASSYRSRGTEAFF. Written as DNA, the CDR3 is TGTGCCAGTAGTTACAGGAGCCGAGGCACTGAAGCTTTCTTT.

The chain employs TRBV19 and TRBJ2-3; D is perhaps TRBD2 (6 bases). The V gene's germline CDR1 is LNHDA and CDR2 SQIVND (reference sequence). CDR3 size: 11 residues. V was clipped by 5 bases and J by 7 bases, with 7 bases between them. Here the CDR3 reads CASSAGNTQYF. The CDR3 coding sequence is TGTGCCAGTAGTGCGGGAAATACGCAGTATTTT.

V gene TRBV7-3 combines with J gene TRBJ2-1, with D possibly TRBD1 on 5 matching bases. There are 14 residues in the CDR3. V lost 2 bases and J lost 6, with 11 bases in between. The V gene's germline CDR1 is SGHTA and CDR2 FQGTGA. The CDR3 sequence: CASSLLGRANEQFF. The CDR3, as DNA: TGTGCCAGCAGCTTATTGGGCAGGGCCAATGAGCAGTTCTTC. Together with reference TRBV7-3 and TRBJ2-1, the CDR3 gives the full variable domain: GAGVSQTPSNKVTEKGKYVELRCDPISGHTALYWYRQSLGQGPEFLIYFQGTGAADDSGLPNDRFFAVRPEGSVSTLKIQRTERGDSAVYLCASSLLGRANEQFFGPGTRLTVL.

This chain connects TRBV11-3 to TRBJ2-3, with 10 bases identical to TRBD2. The V gene's germline CDR1 is SGHNT and CDR2 YENEEA. This CDR3 region has 14 residues. V trimming: 5 bases; J trimming: 7 bases; junction bases outside the gene matches: 6. The CDR3 DNA sequence: TGTGCCAGCAGCCCAGCGGGGGGGGGACATACGCAGTATTTT. Translating gives CASSPAGGGHTQYF.

The rearrangement uses TRBV5-4 and TRBJ2-1; 10 bases agree with TRBD1. The CDR3 totals 15 residues. Germline-derived CDR1 and CDR2 are SGHNT and YYREEE (reference sequence). Trimming removed 4 bases from V and 4 bases from J; junction bases left unmatched: 5. Here the CDR3 reads CASSRDRGSYNEQFF. The CDR3 DNA reads as TGTGCCAGCAGCCGGGACAGGGGTTCGTACAATGAGCAGTTCTTC.

J is TRBJ1-2 and V is TRBV7-2; tentatively, D is TRBD1 (5 bases). Looked up from germline, CDR1 is SGHTA and CDR2 is FQGNSA. V was shortened by 5 bases and J by 7 bases, with 17 bases between the two germline ends. This CDR3 region has 14 residues. CDR3 protein: CASSQSSGMGGYTF. In DNA form, the CDR3 reads TGTGCCAGCAGCCAGAGTTCAGGGATGGGTGGCTACACCTTC.

Only one count was recorded for this clone. The V and J genes are TRBV7-5 and TRBJ2-3; TRBD2 is taken as the D call from the table, unchecked against the DNA. TRBV7-5 is marked as a pseudogene. This CDR3 has 21 residues. The CDR3 reads CARSLSGTKDMMKTSTDTQYF. The CDR3 bases are TGTGCCAGAAGCTTATCTGGGACTAAGGATATGATGAAAACTAGCACAGATACGCAGTATTTT.

The genes are TRBV5-1 and TRBJ2-3, with D perhaps TRBD1 (6 bases). V dropped 1 base and J dropped 4 bases, with 13 bases sitting between them. This CDR3 has 15 residues. CDR1 and CDR2 from the germline V gene are SGHRS and YFSETQ. This CDR3 is CASSLQGLRADTQYF. CDR3 DNA: TGCGCCAGCAGCTTGCAGGGGCTCCGGGCAGATACGCAGTATTTT. Looking up the rest from reference TRBV5-1 and TRBJ2-3 gives the full variable domain: KAGVTQTPRYLIKTRGQQVTLSCSPISGHRSVSWYQQTPGQGLQFLFEYFSETQRNKGNFPGRFSGRQFSNSRSEMNVSTLELGDSALYLCASSLQGLRADTQYFGPGTRLTVL.

The chain carries TRBV7-6 and TRBJ1-3, with D uncertain. Trimming removed 4 bases from V and 1 base from J, with 8 bases in between. Germline assignment: CDR1 SGHVS and CDR2 FNYEAQ. This CDR3 region has 14 residues. CDR3 residues: CASSSTGSGNTIYF. The CDR3 bases are TGTGCCAGCAGCTCGACGGGATCTGGAAACACCATATATTTT.